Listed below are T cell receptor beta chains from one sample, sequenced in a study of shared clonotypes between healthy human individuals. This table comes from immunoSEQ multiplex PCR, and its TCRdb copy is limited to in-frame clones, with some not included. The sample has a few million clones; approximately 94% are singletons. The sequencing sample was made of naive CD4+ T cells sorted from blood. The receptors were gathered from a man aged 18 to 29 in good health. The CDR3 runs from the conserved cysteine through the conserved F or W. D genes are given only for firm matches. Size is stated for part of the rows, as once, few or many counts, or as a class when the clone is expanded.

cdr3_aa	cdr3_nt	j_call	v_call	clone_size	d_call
CASNTSGRHNEQFF	TGCGCCAGCAACACTAGCGGGCGACACAATGAGCAGTTCTTC	TRBJ2-1	TRBV5-1	-	TRBD2
CASSATGVTDTQYF	TGCGCCAGCAGTGCGACAGGAGTCACAGATACGCAGTATTTT	TRBJ2-3	TRBV10-1	-	-
CASSLEFRGAETQYF	TGCGCCAGCAGCTTGGAGTTTCGGGGAGCGGAGACCCAGTACTTC	TRBJ2-5	TRBV5-1	-	-
CAIPTAVGTGELFF	TGTGCCATCCCGACGGCGGTGGGCACCGGGGAGCTGTTTTTT	TRBJ2-2	TRBV10-3	-	-
CAITEVRGQGYTF	TGTGCCATCACCGAGGTCAGGGGGCAAGGCTACACCTTC	TRBJ1-2	TRBV10-3	-	TRBD1
CASSKRTGKQETQYF	TGTGCCAGCAGTAAAAGGACAGGGAAACAAGAGACCCAGTACTTC	TRBJ2-5	TRBV2	-	TRBD1
CASSTFRGKETQYF	TGTGCCAGCAGCACTTTTCGAGGGAAAGAGACCCAGTACTTC	TRBJ2-5	TRBV7-9	-	-
CASSPHPDTTYEQYF	TGTGCCAGCAGCCCTCACCCTGACACTACCTACGAGCAGTACTTC	TRBJ2-7	TRBV7-6	-	-
CAISYTDTQYF	TGTGCCATCAGCTACACAGATACGCAGTATTTT	TRBJ2-3	TRBV10-3	-	-
CASSSGTSGRETQYF	TGTGCCAGCAGCTCCGGGACTAGCGGAAGGGAGACCCAGTACTTC	TRBJ2-5	TRBV7-3	-	TRBD2
CASSLAERSYNEQFF	TGTGCCAGCAGCTTAGCGGAACGCTCCTACAATGAGCAGTTCTTC	TRBJ2-1	TRBV7-2	-	-
CASSLAGSSTDTQYF	TGCGCCAGCAGCTTGGCGGGATCTAGCACAGATACGCAGTATTTT	TRBJ2-3	TRBV5-1	-	-
CASSLADRDHPRAFF	TGTGCCAGCAGCTTGGCGGACAGGGACCACCCGCGGGCTTTCTTT	TRBJ1-1	TRBV7-9	-	TRBD1
CASSIASPYEQYF	TGTGCCAGTAGTATAGCCAGCCCCTACGAGCAGTACTTC	TRBJ2-7	TRBV19	-	-
CASSLGGNTGELFF	TGTGCCAGCAGCTTAGGGGGTAACACCGGGGAGCTGTTTTTT	TRBJ2-2	TRBV7-6	-	-
CASSFGGGETQYF	TGTGCCAGCAGCTTCGGGGGAGGAGAGACCCAGTACTTC	TRBJ2-5	TRBV7-3	-	-
CASSPPEGRQFF	TGTGCCAGCAGCCCCCCCGAGGGACGGCAGTTCTTC	TRBJ2-1	TRBV2	once	-
CASSPIAGDTQYF	TGTGCCAGCAGCCCAATAGCGGGAGATACGCAGTATTTT	TRBJ2-3	TRBV7-2	-	TRBD2
CASSRDGTDGDTIYF	TGCGCCAGCAGCCGGGACGGGACAGATGGGGACACCATATATTTT	TRBJ1-3	TRBV5-1	-	TRBD1
CASSPPSRETEQYF	TGTGCCAGCTCACCACCGTCCAGGGAAACCGAGCAGTACTTC	TRBJ2-7	TRBV18	-	-
CASSFAGQRNTEAFF	TGTGCCAGCAGCTTCGCTGGTCAACGAAACACTGAAGCTTTCTTT	TRBJ1-1	TRBV14	-	-
CASRDTGGRPETQYF	TGTGCCAGTAGGGATACGGGGGGTCGGCCGGAGACCCAGTACTTC	TRBJ2-5	TRBV19	-	TRBD2
CASSYRQGTSEAFF	TGTGCCAGCAGTTACAGGCAGGGTACCTCTGAAGCTTTCTTT	TRBJ1-1	TRBV6-5	-	-